The 21 T cell receptor beta chains in this list originate from one sample, sequenced in a study of T cell changes during pregnancy in multiple sclerosis. Clones were read by immunoSEQ multiplex PCR, and TCRdb kept only the in-frame ones, dropping some. The table records some 29,000 clones, roughly 87% of them present only once. This specimen consisted of CD8+ T cells from peripheral blood mononuclear cells, obtained before pregnancy. These receptors were obtained from a female donor with multiple sclerosis, enrolled in a pregnancy study.

The genes are TRBV27 and TRBJ2-7; TRBD2 aligns across 8 bases. V was clipped by 5 bases and J by 5 bases; unmatched bases: 11. The CDR3 spans 15 residues. CDR1 and CDR2 from the germline V gene are MNHEY and SMNVEV (reference sequence). The DNA of the CDR3 is TGTGCCAGCAGTCCTAATAGCGGGATATTCAACGAGCAGTACTTC. Amino acids: CASSPNSGIFNEQYF.

This clone occurred once. This chain uses TRBV2 with TRBJ2-5; 9 bases are a match to TRBD2. V lost 7 bases to trimming and J lost 2 bases; unmatched junction nucleotides: 5. Germline V gives CDR1 SNHLY, CDR2 FYNNEI. This CDR3 is built from 14 residues. CDR3 sequence: CASKTAGGQETQYF. CDR3 nucleotide sequence: TGTGCCAGCAAAACAGCGGGGGGACAAGAGACCCAGTACTTC.

V is TRBV28 and J is TRBJ1-2, with D possibly matching TRBD1 (5 bases). Germline values: CDR1 MDHEN, CDR2 SYDVKM. CDR3 length equals 15 residues. Trimming pared 5 bases from V and 1 base from J, leaving 14 bases between. The CDR3 nucleotides read TGTGCCAGCAGTGTGGAACGGGGGGATAACTATGGCTACACCTTC. It translates to CASSVERGDNYGYTF.

This clone was counted once. The chain has TRBV9 and TRBJ2-5; D may be TRBD1 (6 bases). V shed 3 bases and J shed 0 bases, with 9 bases lying between them. This CDR3 is 14 amino acids long. CDR1 and CDR2 from the germline V gene are SGDLS and YYNGEE. The CDR3 DNA reads as TGTGCCAGCAGCGATACAGGGTACCAAGAGACCCAGTACTTC. Amino acid sequence: CASSDTGYQETQYF.

This chain connects TRBV2 to TRBJ2-5; D might be TRBD1 (5 bases). Per germline, CDR1 SNHLY and CDR2 FYNNEI. Trimming cost V 1 base and J 4 bases, with 16 bases left between them. The length of the CDR3 is 16 residues. The DNA of the CDR3 is TGTGCCAGCAGTGAAGGGGCAGGGATGGTATTAGAGACCCAGTACTTC. It codes for CASSEGAGMVLETQYF. Full variable domain (missing parts from reference TRBV2 and TRBJ2-5): EPEVTQTPSHQVTQMGQEVILRCVPISNHLYFYWYRQILGQKVEFLVSFYNNEISEKSEIFDDQFSVERPDGSNFTLKIRSTKLEDSAMYFCASSEGAGMVLETQYFGPGTRLLVL.

There are a few counts of this clone. The chain recombines TRBV28 with TRBJ2-2; D ambiguous. There are 13 residues in the CDR3. CDR1 is MDHEN and CDR2 is SYDVKM in the germline V gene. V lost 1 base, J lost 6 bases, and 6 bases lay in between. The CDR3 spells CASSLSMPGELFF. CDR3 DNA sequence: TGTGCCAGCAGTTTATCTATGCCCGGGGAGCTGTTTTTT.

The V call is TRBV7-9, the J call TRBJ2-3; 13 nucleotides align to TRBD2. CDR1 is SEHNR, CDR2 FQNEAQ, per germline (reference sequence). This CDR3 has 17 residues. V shed 5 bases and J 4 bases; nucleotides not matched to a gene: 9. DNA for the CDR3: TGTGCCAGCAGCCTAGGCGGACTAGCGGGAGATGCAGATACGCAGTATTTT. Encoded protein: CASSLGGLAGDADTQYF.

The J gene is TRBJ1-1, the V gene TRBV28, with D uncertain. The V gene lost 6 bases and the J gene lost 1 base, with 18 bases spanning the gap. The CDR3 totals 16 residues. Germline CDR1 and CDR2: MDHEN and SYDVKM. CDR3 sequence (DNA): TGTGCCAGCAGCCAACGATCGGAGTCCGGGAACACTGAAGCTTTCTTT. Its protein is CASSQRSESGNTEAFF.

The genes are TRBV19 and TRBJ2-2, with TRBD1 identical over 7 bases. Germline lookup yields CDR1 LNHDA and CDR2 SQIVND (reference sequence). The CDR3 loop spans 15 amino acids. Trimming took 10 bases from V and 1 from J; bases not matched to a gene: 9. CDR3 coding DNA: TGTGCCACGCCCGTAGGACAGGAGAACACCGGGGAGCTGTTTTTT. It is translated as CATPVGQENTGELFF.

The chain carries TRBV19 and TRBJ2-7; TRBD2 agrees at 12 bases. The germline gives CDR1 LNHDA, CDR2 SQIVND (reference sequence). This CDR3 has 15 residues. With V trimmed by 5 bases and J by 2 bases, 4 bases remained unmatched. The CDR3 sequence: CASSATSGSPYEQYF. As DNA, the CDR3 is TGTGCCAGTAGTGCGACTAGCGGGAGCCCCTACGAGCAGTACTTC.

This rearrangement joins TRBV28 to TRBJ1-1; 7 nucleotides agree with TRBD1. CDR1 is MDHEN and CDR2 is SYDVKM in the germline V gene. The CDR3 spans 15 residues. Trimming at V came to 6 bases and at J to 5 bases, leaving 12 bases not matched to a gene. CDR3 nucleotide sequence: TGTGCCAGCAGACGGACAGGAGAAACGAATACTGAAGCTTTCTTT. Translating gives CASRRTGETNTEAFF.

This CDR3 reads CASTPPGSTEAFF. The DNA for the CDR3 is TGTGCCAGCACCCCCCCCGGGTCCACTGAAGCTTTCTTT. The chain links TRBV2 to TRBJ1-1; D is unclear. There are 13 residues in the CDR3. The V gene lost 7 bases and the J gene lost 4 bases, with 13 bases spanning the gap. CDR1 is SNHLY and CDR2 is FYNNEI in the germline V gene.

The rearrangement links TRBV7-2 to TRBJ2-5, with D possibly being TRBD1 (6 bases). The V end lost 7 bases, the J end lost 5 bases, and 20 bases lay between the germline ends. CDR3 length: 15 residues. Germline V gives CDR1 SGHTA, CDR2 FQGNSA. The CDR3 loop is CASTDPQGYGETQYF. CDR3 DNA sequence: TGTGCCAGCACCGACCCACAGGGATACGGCGAGACCCAGTACTTC. Combining the CDR3 with reference TRBV7-2 and TRBJ2-5 gives the whole variable domain GAGVSQSPSNKVTEKGKDVELRCDPISGHTALYWYRQSLGQGLEFLIYFQGNSAPDKSGLPSDRFSAERTGGSVSTLTIQRTQQEDSAVYLCASTDPQGYGETQYFGPGTRLLVL.

The V gene is TRBV28, the J gene TRBJ1-5; no clear D gene. Trimming pared 2 bases from V and 5 bases from J, leaving 4 bases between. CDR1 and CDR2 (germline): MDHEN, SYDVKM. The CDR3 runs to 12 residues. The CDR3 spells CASSLTDQPQHF. The DNA for the CDR3 is TGTGCCAGCAGTTTAACTGATCAGCCCCAGCATTTT.

V usage is TRBV7-9 and J usage is TRBJ1-1; the match to TRBD1 covers 7 bases. J was trimmed by 10 bases and V by 5 bases; bases with no gene match: 10. The CDR3 runs to 13 residues. The germline CDR1 and CDR2 sequences are SEHNR and FQNEAQ (reference sequence). The CDR3 reads CASSGRDSPTAFF. For the CDR3, the DNA is TGTGCCAGCAGCGGCCGGGACAGCCCAACAGCTTTCTTT. Looking up the rest from reference TRBV7-9 and TRBJ1-1 gives the full variable domain: DTGVSQNPRHKITKRGQNVTFRCDPISEHNRLYWYRQTLGQGPEFLTYFQNEAQLEKSRLLSDRFSAERPKGSFSTLEIQRTEQGDSAMYLCASSGRDSPTAFFGQGTRLTVV.

This chain uses TRBV27 with TRBJ1-4; 8 bases are a match to TRBD1. V shed 5 bases, J shed 3 bases, and the junction held 5 bases outside the gene matches. The CDR3 has 15 amino acids. CDR1 and CDR2 from the germline V gene are MNHEY and SMNVEV (reference sequence). DNA for the CDR3: TGTGCCAGCAGTCCACAGGGGGTCTCTAATGAAAAACTGTTTTTT. Translated: CASSPQGVSNEKLFF.

V is TRBV6-6 and J is TRBJ2-4; 8 bases agree with TRBD2. The CDR3 extends over 14 amino acids. CDR1 and CDR2 (germline): MNHNY, SVGAGI (reference sequence). V shed 5 bases, J shed 8 bases, and the junction held 8 bases outside the gene matches. The CDR3 reads CASSDLAGSDIQYF. The CDR3 DNA reads TGTGCCAGCAGTGACTTAGCGGGATCTGACATTCAGTACTTC.

The chain links TRBV30 to TRBJ2-7, with 11 bases matching TRBD2. This CDR3 has 13 residues. Germline CDR1 reads GTSNPN; CDR2 reads SVGIG (reference sequence). Here the CDR3 reads CAALAGDTYEQYF. The DNA for the CDR3 is TGTGCTGCACTAGCGGGGGACACCTACGAGCAGTACTTC.

Of note for this clone: The same CDR3 can be traced to other DNA sequences in this sample. The rearrangement uses TRBV6-1 and TRBJ2-5; 10 bases are shared with TRBD2. There are 15 residues in the CDR3. In germline, CDR1 is MNHNS, CDR2 SASEGT. With V trimmed by 2 bases and J by 2 bases, 2 bases remained unmatched. This CDR3 is CASSESSGGQETQYF. The DNA for the CDR3 is TGTGCCAGCAGTGAAAGTAGCGGGGGGCAAGAGACCCAGTACTTC.

This sequence joins TRBV4-2 and TRBJ2-3, with 12 bases identical to TRBD2. The CDR3 is made up of 16 amino acids. The germline V gene has CDR1 LGHNA and CDR2 YNFKEQ. V lost 4 bases to trimming and J lost 6 bases; unmatched junction nucleotides: 8. Here the CDR3 DNA reads TGTGCCAGCAGCCCCGAGACTAGCGGGAGACCTGATACGCAGTATTTT. Amino acid sequence: CASSPETSGRPDTQYF.

The chain couples TRBV18 to TRBJ1-2; 11 positions agree with TRBD1. This CDR3 is 16 amino acids long. The V and J ends lost 2 bases and 0 bases, in that order; junction bases with no gene match: 2. Per germline, CDR1 KGHSH and CDR2 LQKENI. The CDR3 is CASSPGTGGTNYGYTF. CDR3 bases: TGTGCCAGCTCACCAGGGACAGGGGGGACTAACTATGGCTACACCTTC.